This T cell receptor (beta chain) appears in the sequencing data of a study of PD-1 blockade in classical Hodgkin lymphoma. Germline V gene data show CDR1 as SGHTA and CDR2 as FQGNSA. The CDR3 contains 15 residues. V lost 2 bases and J 4 bases, leaving 13 bases between the germline ends. Generated by immunoSEQ multiplex PCR, the TCRdb table keeps only in-frame clones and is missing some. The repertoire holds more than 20,000 clones, with more than 75% as singletons. Study-wide results and caveats: A significant rise in TCR diversity by C4D1 was seen for CD4+ but not CD8+ cells. Among the patients, those starting nivolumab under 1 year after ASCT were excluded. When set against healthy donors, newly diagnosed patients were reported to show lower baseline TCR diversity.

Of note for this clone: Antigen unknown.

Documented time point: cycle 4 day 1 (C4D1), after six to seven weeks of nivolumab. Autologous stem cell transplantation was followed by relapse in every patient, and brentuximab vedotin exposure varied. Complete response, partial response or progressive disease was each patient's best response. The receptor comes from a human donor with classical Hodgkin lymphoma. This chain joins TRBV7-2 and TRBJ2-3; tentative D call: TRBD2 (7 bases). The specimen comprised peripheral blood mononuclear cells (PBMCs), sampled before the fourth cycle of nivolumab. The CDR3, as DNA: TGTGCCAGCAGCTTATACGGGGGGCTGGCAGATACGCAGTATTTT. Encoded protein: CASSLYGGLADTQYF.